This T cell receptor (beta chain) was sequenced in a study of cytomegalovirus exposure and HLA in healthy donors. Findings and caveats of the study: 15,000 to 20,000 TCR beta sequences were associated with HLA alleles at 0.05 false discovery rate in a later analysis. In vitro work confirmed that three CMV-associated chains recognize CMV antigens.

The PCR was carried out with 60 Vbeta primers and 13 Jbeta primers. Generated by immunoSEQ multiplex PCR, the TCRdb table keeps only in-frame clones and is missing some. The table shows some 130,000 clones, with 85% occurring only once. The CDR3 consists of 15 residues. The germline CDR1 and CDR2 sequences are MNHNY and SVGAGI (reference sequence). The V and J ends lost 7 bases and 7 bases respectively, with 22 bases between them. Points on this clone: Its target is unknown.

Sequencing was done on a sample of PBMCs. The genes are TRBV6-6 and TRBJ1-1; unclear D gene. This TCR was sampled from a young woman in good health and CMV-seropositive. CDR3 in amino acids: CASTGILPPAGEAFF. The CDR3 bases are TGTGCCAGCACGGGAATTCTCCCTCCGGCTGGTGAAGCTTTCTTT.